The 29 T cell receptor beta chains reported below all come from one sample, sequenced in a study of T cells in Graves' hyperthyroidism and ophthalmopathy. There were TCR beta CDR3 regions amplified from RNA transcripts. The TCR CDR3 was amplified in a first-round RT-PCR using the HTBI primer set. TCRdb re-analysed the multiplex PCR reads in MiXCR, keeping a single row per CDR3 protein. This table holds more than 500,000 distinct CDR3 sequences, more than 45% found once. Sequenced input: peripheral blood or thyroid tissue (not recorded which). These receptors all stem from an adult woman with Graves' disease, either hyperthyroidism or ophthalmopathy (not recorded which).

The chain carries TRBV6-1 and TRBJ1-2, with 9 bases that match TRBD1. Trimming cost V 9 bases and J 6 bases; bases outside gene matches: 8. Germline lookup yields CDR1 MNHNS and CDR2 SASEGT. There are 13 residues in the CDR3. For the CDR3, the DNA is TGTGCCAGTCAAGCTCGGGACAGGGATGGCTACACCTTC. The encoded protein is CASQARDRDGYTF.

This clonotype was recorded a few times. The chain carries TRBV29-1 and TRBJ1-1, with D perhaps TRBD1 (6 bases). V gave up 7 bases and J gave up 4 bases, with 22 bases separating them. Germline-derived CDR1 and CDR2 are SQVTM and ANQGSEA. The CDR3 totals 15 residues. This chain's CDR3 is CSADMILGGRTEAFF. As DNA, the CDR3 is TGCAGCGCGGACATGATATTGGGGGGCCGCACTGAAGCTTTCTTT.

This clonotype was found many times. J is TRBJ2-5 and V is TRBV7-9; D not resolved. The germline CDR1 and CDR2 sequences are SEHNR and FQNEAQ (reference sequence). V lost 5 bases, J lost 0 bases, and 10 bases lay in between. CDR3 length equals 14 residues. The CDR3 DNA reads as TGTGCCAGCAGCCTAACTCCGGACCAAGAGACCCAGTACTTC. Translation gives CASSLTPDQETQYF. Looking up the rest from reference TRBV7-9 and TRBJ2-5 gives the full variable domain: DTGVSQNPRHKITKRGQNVTFRCDPISEHNRLYWYRQTLGQGPEFLTYFQNEAQLEKSRLLSDRFSAERPKGSFSTLEIQRTEQGDSAMYLCASSLTPDQETQYFGPGTRLLVL.

Ten or more counts support this clonotype. The rearrangement uses TRBV15 and TRBJ2-3, with D hard to call. CDR3 size: 16 residues. V gave up 1 base and J gave up 0 bases, with 11 bases separating them. Germline CDR1 LNHNV, CDR2 YYDKDF (reference sequence). CDR3 sequence: CATSRGEDQSTDTQYF. CDR3 in DNA: TGTGCCACCAGCAGAGGAGAGGACCAGAGCACAGATACGCAGTATTTT. The full variable domain, with the rest looked up from reference TRBV15 and TRBJ2-3, is DAMVIQNPRYQVTQFGKPVTLSCSQTLNHNVMYWYQQKSSQAPKLLFHYYDKDFNNEADTPDNFQSRRPNTSFCFLDIRSPGLGDTAMYLCATSRGEDQSTDTQYFGPGTRLTVL.

This clonotype has ten or more counts. The gene calls are TRBV20-1 and TRBJ1-1, with 7 bases fitting TRBD1. V gave up 4 bases and J gave up 5 bases; unmatched junction bases: 10. Germline V gives CDR1 DFQATT, CDR2 SNEGSKA (reference sequence). This CDR3 spans 14 amino acids. The CDR3 DNA reads TGCAGTGCTAAAGATAAGACAGGGAGTACTGAAGCTTTCTTT. As protein: CSAKDKTGSTEAFF.

This clonotype was counted at least ten times. The chain links TRBV12-3 or TRBV12-4 to TRBJ1-4; the match to TRBD1 covers 7 bases. CDR3 length: 14 residues. Trimming at V came to 5 bases and at J to 5 bases, leaving 5 bases not matched to a gene. Written as DNA, the CDR3 is TGTGCCAGCAGTCCCCGACAGGGAAATGAAAAACTGTTTTTT. Translation gives CASSPRQGNEKLFF.

The V call is TRBV7-9, the J call TRBJ2-7; no reliable D call. The DNA end lines up better with TRBJ2-1; the J call may be wrong. Germline V gene sequence: CDR1 SEHNR, CDR2 FQNEAQ (reference sequence). CDR3 length: 14 residues. Here the CDR3 reads CASSLDGRYNEQFF. DNA for the CDR3: TGTGCCAGCAGCTTAGATGGCAGATACAATGAGCAGTTCTTC.

The table lists this clonotype with a few counts. The chain joins TRBV24-1 to TRBJ1-2; maybe TRBD1 (5 bases). The germline V and J ends were trimmed by 6 bases and 8 bases, with 15 bases remaining between them. This CDR3 spans 13 amino acids. Germline V gene data show CDR1 as KGHDR and CDR2 as SFDVKD. The CDR3 here is CATSSIGGEGYTF. Here the CDR3 DNA reads TGTGCCACCAGTAGTATCGGGGGAGAAGGCTACACCTTC.

The chain links TRBV11-2 to TRBJ1-4, with D hard to call. The CDR3 length is 16 residues. V lost 1 base and J 5 bases, leaving 14 bases between the germline ends. CDR1 is SGHAT and CDR2 is FQNNGV in the germline V gene. CDR3 in amino acids: CASSLVTGRRNEKLFF. CDR3 sequence (DNA): TGTGCCAGCAGCTTAGTAACTGGCAGAAGAAATGAAAAACTGTTTTTT.

In its sample, this clonotype was seen once. A junction boundary mismatches the germline segment, possibly from a read error. This chain links TRBV4-2 with TRBJ1-6, with D possibly TRBD1 on 6 matching bases. Germline V gene sequence: CDR1 LGHNA, CDR2 YNFKEQ. This CDR3 has 17 amino acids. CDR3 in amino acids: CASSQEGTGAYNSSLHF. The CDR3 bases are TGTGCCAGCAGCCAGGAAGGTACGGGGGCCTATAATTCATCCCTCCACTTT.

This clonotype was seen a handful of times. Just one base apart from a much larger clone, this may be a read error. The chain uses TRBV11-2 and TRBJ2-7; no definite D call. CDR1 and CDR2 from the germline V gene are SGHAT and FQNNGV. CDR3 length: 13 residues. CDR3 loop: CAGSSAKNYEQYF. CDR3 DNA sequence: TGTGCCGGCAGCAGTGCGAAAAACTACGAGCAGTACTTC.

This clonotype was detected once. The chain's CDR3 is CSVEDWAAGDEKLFF. Here the CDR3 DNA reads TGCAGCGTTGAAGATTGGGCGGCGGGAGATGAAAAACTGTTTTTT. The J gene is TRBJ1-4, the V gene TRBV29-1; D unresolved. The CDR3 has 15 residues. Trimming pared 0 bases from V and 6 bases from J, leaving 14 bases between. CDR1 is SQVTM and CDR2 is ANQGSEA in the germline V gene.

This clonotype was recorded at least ten times. Sequence at one end of the junction differs from germline and may be a read error. DNA of the CDR3: TGTGCCAGTAGCCATACTCCCTCGGCACTTGGGCTTTTT. This translates into CASSHTPSALGLF. The chain couples TRBV19 to TRBJ1-5; no reliable D call. Germline values: CDR1 LNHDA, CDR2 SQIVND (reference sequence). The CDR3 runs to 13 residues.

At least ten counts were recorded for this clonotype. The chain carries TRBV14 and TRBJ2-5, with 10 bases matching TRBD2. This CDR3 is built from 15 residues. CDR1 SGHDN and CDR2 FVKESK come from the germline V gene. Trimming at V came to 3 bases and at J to 2 bases, leaving 3 bases not matched to a gene. CDR3 sequence reads: CASSHASGRQETQYF. CDR3 bases: TGTGCCAGCAGCCATGCTAGCGGGAGACAAGAGACCCAGTACTTC. The whole variable domain, filled in from reference TRBV14 and TRBJ2-5, reads EAGVTQFPSHSVIEKGQTVTLRCDPISGHDNLYWYRRVMGKEIKFLLHFVKESKQDESGMPNNRFLAERTGGTYSTLKVQPAELEDSGVYFCASSHASGRQETQYFGPGTRLLVL.

This chain joins TRBV20-1 and TRBJ1-1, with 12 bases aligning to TRBD1. The V segment lost 5 bases and the J segment 4 bases; nucleotides outside the gene matches: 8. The V gene's germline CDR1 is DFQATT and CDR2 SNEGSKA (reference sequence). The CDR3 runs to 15 residues. This CDR3 reads CSAWDRGRSGTEAFF. The CDR3 nucleotides read TGCAGTGCTTGGGACAGGGGGCGCTCGGGCACTGAAGCTTTCTTT.

This clonotype was recorded only once. V usage is TRBV2 and J usage is TRBJ2-7, with D perhaps TRBD2 (6 bases). This CDR3 is 16 amino acids long. Germline V CDR1 and CDR2: SNHLY, FYNNEI. The V and J ends lost 4 bases and 7 bases respectively, with 23 bases between them. The CDR3 protein is CASSAIITSYTGEQYF. The CDR3 coding sequence is TGTGCCAGCAGTGCCATTATTACTAGCTACACCGGGGAGCAGTACTTC.

This clonotype was counted many times. The chain joins TRBV15 to TRBJ2-5; TRBD1 matches 7 bases. This CDR3 has 14 amino acids. Germline loops: CDR1 LNHNV, CDR2 YYDKDF (reference sequence). The ends lost 6 bases at V and 2 bases at J; junction bases unmatched: 6. The CDR3 DNA follows: TGTGCCACCAGAGGCGGACAGGCGCAAGAGACCCAGTACTTC. It encodes CATRGGQAQETQYF.

The chain combines TRBV11-2 with TRBJ2-5; 7 bases are a match to TRBD2. The junction had 15 bases not matched to a gene; V was cut back by 3 bases and J by 5 bases. Per germline, CDR1 SGHAT and CDR2 FQNNGV. The CDR3 sequence is 17 residues long. CDR3 sequence (DNA): TGTGCCAGCAGCTTTATGGTTGGCGGGAGCCTCACGGAGACCCAGTACTTC. Its translation: CASSFMVGGSLTETQYF.

The genes are TRBV7-9 and TRBJ1-4, with 11 positions matching TRBD1. This CDR3 region has 16 residues. The ends lost 6 bases at V and 10 bases at J; junction bases unmatched: 13. From germline, CDR1 is SEHNR and CDR2 FQNEAQ (reference sequence). CDR3 sequence: CASSRTGGSSRGKLFF. CDR3 coding DNA: TGTGCCAGCAGTCGGACAGGGGGCTCTTCTCGCGGAAAACTGTTTTTT. The full variable domain, its missing parts supplied by reference TRBV7-9 and TRBJ1-4, is DTGVSQNPRHKITKRGQNVTFRCDPISEHNRLYWYRQTLGQGPEFLTYFQNEAQLEKSRLLSDRFSAERPKGSFSTLEIQRTEQGDSAMYLCASSRTGGSSRGKLFFGSGTQLSVL.

The chain combines TRBV3-1 with TRBJ1-2; TRBD1 agrees at 8 bases. CDR3 length: 14 amino acids. V dropped 5 bases and J dropped 12; count of bases not matched to a gene: 14. Germline assignment: CDR1 LGHDT and CDR2 YNNKEL (reference sequence). In DNA, the CDR3 is TGTGCCAGCAGCTACGAAGCCGGACAGGGCATCCACACCTTC. Amino acid sequence: CASSYEAGQGIHTF. Together with reference TRBV3-1 and TRBJ1-2, the CDR3 gives the full variable domain: DTAVSQTPKYLVTQMGNDKSIKCEQNLGHDTMYWYKQDSKKFLKIMFSYNNKELIINETVPNRFSPKSPDKAHLNLHINSLELGDSAVYFCASSYEAGQGIHTFGSGTRLTVV.

In this sample, this clonotype turned up a few times. The V gene is TRBV6-4, the J gene TRBJ2-3; maybe TRBD1 (6 bases). The V and J ends lost 0 bases and 4 bases respectively, with 11 bases between them. The germline V gene has CDR1 MRHNA and CDR2 SNTAGT. The CDR3 is 15 amino acids. The CDR3 region is CASSDSSTGPDTQYF. CDR3 coding DNA: TGTGCCAGCAGTGACTCGTCCACAGGGCCAGATACGCAGTATTTT.

CDR3 DNA sequence: TGTGCCAGCAGGGACATACTGACAGGCCCTAATTCACCCCTCCACTTT. It translates to CASRDILTGPNSPLHF. The rearrangement links TRBV4-2 to TRBJ1-6; maybe TRBD1 (6 bases). The V end was cut by 6 bases, the J end by 6 bases, with 18 bases between. CDR3 size: 16 residues. The germline CDR1 and CDR2 sequences are LGHNA and YNFKEQ.

This clonotype was detected ten times or more. V is TRBV20-1 and J is TRBJ2-2; no definite D call. The CDR3 extends over 13 amino acids. Germline lookup yields CDR1 DFQATT and CDR2 SNEGSKA (reference sequence). V lost 3 bases, J lost 5 bases, and 10 bases lay in between. The CDR3 coding sequence is TGCAGTGCTAGGTTTAAGGAAACCGGGGAGCTGTTTTTT. Encoded protein: CSARFKETGELFF.

The table lists this clonotype with many counts. This chain links TRBV9 with TRBJ2-2; 9 bases line up with TRBD2. CDR1 is SGDLS, CDR2 YYNGEE, per germline. The ends lost 0 bases at V and 0 bases at J; junction bases unmatched: 3. The CDR3 is made up of 17 amino acids. CDR3 in DNA: TGTGCCAGCAGCGTAGGGATAGCGGGAGCGAACACCGGGGAGCTGTTTTTT. Protein: CASSVGIAGANTGELFF.

This clonotype was detected ten times or more. J is TRBJ2-5 and V is TRBV2; D is ambiguous. This CDR3 has 14 amino acids. Between the trimmed V and J ends, which lost 2 bases and 4 bases, there was a span of 11 bases. The germline V gene has CDR1 SNHLY and CDR2 FYNNEI. DNA of the CDR3: TGTGCCAGCAGTGAAAACTTCCTGGTAGAGACCCAGTACTTC. The encoded protein is CASSENFLVETQYF.

This clonotype was seen ten or more times. The V gene is TRBV6-5, the J gene TRBJ1-4; 10 nucleotides match TRBD1. V trimming: 6 bases; J trimming: 5 bases; junction bases outside the gene matches: 24. The CDR3 is 21 amino acids. CDR1 is MNHEY, CDR2 SVGAGI, per germline. This CDR3 reads CASRNPSGTGDLMRENEKLFF. CDR3 nucleotides: TGTGCCAGCAGAAACCCTTCCGGGACAGGGGACCTAATGCGGGAAAATGAAAAACTGTTTTTT.

V usage is TRBV10-2 and J usage is TRBJ1-2; 7 nucleotides agree with TRBD1. Germline lookup yields CDR1 WSHSY and CDR2 SAAADI. The CDR3 consists of 14 residues. The V gene end was trimmed by 4 bases and the J gene end by 4 bases; junction bases not matched to a gene: 6. CDR3 in DNA: TGCGCCAGCAGTGGCAACAGGGGCGGCTATGGCTACACCTTC. It codes for CASSGNRGGYGYTF.

In its sample, this clonotype was seen many times. The CDR3 sequence is CASSQWGGRSPETQYF. CDR3 DNA: TGCGCCAGCAGCCAATGGGGCGGGAGGTCACCAGAGACCCAGTACTTC. V is TRBV4-1 and J is TRBJ2-5; TRBD2 aligns across 8 bases. The germline V gene has CDR1 MGHRA and CDR2 YSYEKL. V lost 2 bases, J lost 4 bases, and 9 bases stayed unmatched. This CDR3 region has 16 residues.

This clonotype was seen many times. The chain carries TRBV20-1 and TRBJ1-5; D is ambiguous. Trimming removed 5 bases from V and 4 bases from J, with 15 bases in between. CDR1 and CDR2 (germline): DFQATT, SNEGSKA (reference sequence). The CDR3 runs to 14 residues. This CDR3 is CSAEELGRNQPQHF. The CDR3 DNA is TGCAGTGCTGAGGAATTGGGAAGAAATCAGCCCCAGCATTTT.